Listed below are T cell receptor beta chains from one sample, sequenced in a study of blood T cell repertoires in COVID-19. Sequencing was performed with immunoSEQ multiplex PCR; in TCRdb, only in-frame clones are kept and a portion is missing. There are approximately 180,000 clones in the sample; approximately 90% occur only once, and about 12% lies in the top ten. Sequencing was done on a sample of peripheral blood. These receptor sequences come from a woman between 70 and 85 years old with COVID-19, enrolled during active disease. Each CDR3 is given with its conserved first and last residue. A D gene is named only where the DNA matches it firmly. Some rows have no size entry. The others give once, few or many, or a class for an expanded clone.

J gene | D gene | V gene | clone size | CDR3 protein | CDR3 DNA
TRBJ1-6 | TRBD1 | TRBV7-9 | once | CASSQGVDNSPLHF | TGTGCCAGCAGCCAGGGGGTGGATAATTCACCCCTCCACTTT
TRBJ2-1 | TRBD2 | TRBV7-2 | NA | CASSLEPSGNEQFF | TGTGCCAGCAGCTTAGAACCTAGCGGGAATGAGCAGTTCTTC
TRBJ1-4 | NA | TRBV30 | few | CAWSQGINEKLFF | TGTGCCTGGAGTCAGGGGATTAATGAAAAACTGTTTTTT
TRBJ2-1 | TRBD2 | TRBV2 | NA | CASSVAGGVVGEQFF | TGTGCCAGCAGTGTTGCGGGAGGGGTTGTCGGTGAGCAGTTCTTC
TRBJ1-2 | TRBD1 | TRBV7-2 | few | CASTPGQGGYGYTF | TGTGCCAGCACACCGGGACAGGGAGGCTATGGCTACACCTTC
TRBJ1-2 | NA | TRBV7-9 | NA | CASSLDAAYYGYTF | TGTGCCAGCAGCTTAGATGCGGCCTACTATGGCTACACCTTC
TRBJ2-1 | NA | TRBV19 | NA | CASSMNSGSYNEQFF | TGTGCCAGTAGTATGAACAGTGGATCCTACAATGAGCAGTTCTTC
TRBJ2-5 | NA | TRBV5-6 | NA | CASSLLVQETQYF | TGTGCCAGCAGCTTGTTGGTACAGGAGACCCAGTACTTC
TRBJ2-3 | NA | TRBV25-1 | few | CASSVVLRDTQYF | TGTGCCAGCAGTGTTGTTCTTCGAGATACGCAGTATTTT
TRBJ1-3 | NA | TRBV6-5 | NA | CASKSGFSGNTIYF | TGTGCCAGCAAGTCGGGGTTCTCTGGAAACACCATATATTTT
TRBJ2-7 | NA | TRBV28 | NA | CASSFEGTSPDGSYF | TGTGCCAGCAGTTTTGAAGGGACATCACCCGATGGGTCGTACTTC
TRBJ1-4 | TRBD1 | TRBV30 | NA | CAWCRQGGEKLFF | TGTGCCTGGTGCAGACAGGGCGGGGAAAAACTGTTTTTT
TRBJ1-3 | NA | TRBV11-2 | NA | CASTLWTVSGNTIYF | TGTGCCAGCACCCTCTGGACAGTCTCTGGAAACACCATATATTTT
TRBJ2-3 | NA | TRBV5-1 | NA | CASSSNTGSTDTQYF | TGCGCCAGCAGCTCCAATACAGGGAGCACAGATACGCAGTATTTT
TRBJ2-1 | TRBD2 | TRBV30 | NA | CAWTRRWLAGGSSYNEQFF | TGTGCCTGGACTCGAAGGTGGCTAGCGGGAGGCTCTTCCTACAATGAGCAGTTCTTC
TRBJ1-5 | NA | TRBV7-2 | NA | CASSLSIQDDQPQHF | TGTGCCAGCAGCTTATCGATACAGGATGATCAGCCCCAGCATTTT
TRBJ2-1 | NA | TRBV2 | NA | CASSGDKKNEQFF | TGTGCCAGCAGTGGTGACAAGAAGAATGAGCAGTTCTTC
TRBJ2-4 | TRBD1 | TRBV4-3 | NA | CASSRVGTDLAKNIQYF | TGCGCCAGCAGCCGTGTAGGGACAGATCTAGCCAAAAACATTCAGTACTTC
TRBJ1-1 | NA | TRBV6-5 | NA | CASIGVNTEAFF | TGTGCCAGCATTGGAGTGAACACTGAAGCTTTCTTT
TRBJ2-5 | TRBD1 | TRBV6-2/TRBV6-3 | few | CASSSDRVQETQYF | TGTGCCAGCAGTAGTGACAGGGTCCAAGAGACCCAGTACTTC
TRBJ2-3 | NA | TRBV11-2 | NA | CASSSGHRDTQYF | TGTGCCAGCAGTTCGGGACACCGAGATACGCAGTATTTT
TRBJ2-1 | NA | TRBV3-1/TRBV3-2 | NA | CASSQVGQGHYNEQFF | TGTGCCAGCAGCCAAGTTGGCCAGGGCCACTACAATGAGCAGTTCTTC
TRBJ2-1 | NA | TRBV5-1 | NA | CASSLVASSYNEQFF | TGCGCCAGCAGCTTGGTAGCGAGCTCCTACAATGAGCAGTTCTTC
TRBJ2-3 | NA | TRBV7-2 | NA | CASSLALTSQPDTQYF | TGTGCCAGCAGCTTAGCGCTGACTAGTCAACCAGATACGCAGTATTTT
TRBJ1-5 | NA | TRBV19 | NA | CASNRSNQPQHF | TGTGCCAGTAATCGTAGCAATCAGCCCCAGCATTTT
TRBJ2-2 | TRBD2 | TRBV19 | NA | CASSIEVLSSGRSRTGELFF | TGTGCCAGTAGTATAGAAGTTTTGTCAAGCGGGAGGAGTCGCACCGGGGAGCTGTTTTTT
TRBJ1-5 | NA | TRBV4-1 | NA | CASSQEAGNSNQPQHF | TGCGCCAGCAGCCAAGAAGCGGGGAATAGCAATCAGCCCCAGCATTTT
TRBJ1-1 | TRBD1 | TRBV7-3 | NA | CASSLQGMNTEAFF | TGTGCCAGCAGCCTACAGGGGATGAACACTGAAGCTTTCTTT
TRBJ1-5 | NA | TRBV28 | NA | CASSSSGENQPQHF | TGTGCCAGCAGCAGCTCAGGGGAGAATCAGCCCCAGCATTTT
TRBJ2-6 | NA | TRBV5-6 | NA | CASSWQGTGANVLTF | TGTGCCAGCAGCTGGCAGGGAACCGGGGCCAACGTCCTGACTTTC
TRBJ1-1 | NA | TRBV20-1 | NA | CSASPQAGTEAFF | TGCAGTGCTAGTCCGCAGGCGGGTACTGAAGCTTTCTTT
TRBJ2-3 | TRBD2 | TRBV7-8 | once | CASSFAGVTDTQYF | TGTGCCAGCAGCTTTGCGGGGGTCACAGATACGCAGTATTTT
TRBJ2-3 | TRBD2 | TRBV7-2 | NA | CASSLPSGTSGTDTQYF | TGTGCCAGCAGCCTACCGTCCGGGACTAGCGGCACAGATACGCAGTATTTT
TRBJ2-1 | NA | TRBV27 | NA | CASSLSTGPSYNEQFF | TGTGCCAGCAGTTTAAGTACGGGTCCCTCCTACAATGAGCAGTTCTTC
TRBJ1-6 | TRBD1 | TRBV28 | NA | CASSPQGGFNSPLHF | TGTGCCAGCAGTCCCCAGGGGGGATTTAATTCACCCCTCCACTTT
TRBJ1-4 | TRBD1 | TRBV11-3 | NA | CASRLPGQGYEKLFF | TGTGCCAGCAGACTACCGGGACAGGGGTATGAAAAACTGTTTTTT
TRBJ2-1 | NA | TRBV19 | NA | CASSTPAGSYNEQFF | TGTGCCAGTAGTACACCCGCCGGCTCCTACAATGAGCAGTTCTTC
TRBJ2-2 | TRBD1 | TRBV27 | once | CASIRQGSGELFF | TGTGCCAGCATAAGACAGGGGTCCGGGGAGCTGTTTTTT
TRBJ1-2 | NA | TRBV20-1 | NA | CSASIGVYTF | TGCAGTGCTAGCATCGGGGTCTACACCTTC
TRBJ1-6 | NA | TRBV30 | NA | CAWRGGNSPLHF | TGTGCCTGGCGGGGAGGTAATTCACCCCTCCACTTT
TRBJ2-7 | TRBD2 | TRBV27 | NA | CASREREYNEQYF | TGTGCCAGCAGGGAGCGGGAGTATAACGAGCAGTACTTC